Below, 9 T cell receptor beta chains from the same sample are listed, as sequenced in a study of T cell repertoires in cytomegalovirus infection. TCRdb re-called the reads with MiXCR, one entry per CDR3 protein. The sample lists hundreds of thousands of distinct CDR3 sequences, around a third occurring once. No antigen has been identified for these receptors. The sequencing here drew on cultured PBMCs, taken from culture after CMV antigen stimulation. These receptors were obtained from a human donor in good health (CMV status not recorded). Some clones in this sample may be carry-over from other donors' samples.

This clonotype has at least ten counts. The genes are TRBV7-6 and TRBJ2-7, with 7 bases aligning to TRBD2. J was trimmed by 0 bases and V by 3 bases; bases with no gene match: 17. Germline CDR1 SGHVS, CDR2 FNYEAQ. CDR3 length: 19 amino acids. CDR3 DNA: TGTGCCAGCAGCTTTTTTCCCCCGCCCCTAGCGGAAAGCTCCTACGAGCAGTACTTC. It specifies CASSFFPPPLAESSYEQYF. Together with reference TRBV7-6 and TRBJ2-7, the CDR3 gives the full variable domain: GAGVSQSPRYKVTKRGQDVALRCDPISGHVSLYWYRQALGQGPEFLTYFNYEAQQDKSGLPNDRFSAERPEGSISTLTIQRTEQRDSAMYRCASSFFPPPLAESSYEQYFGPGTRLTVT.

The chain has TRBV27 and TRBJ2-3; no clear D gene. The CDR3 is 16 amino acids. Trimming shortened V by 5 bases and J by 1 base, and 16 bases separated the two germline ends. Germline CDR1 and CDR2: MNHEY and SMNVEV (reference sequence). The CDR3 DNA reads TGTGCCAGCAGTACCGCGACCGCCCCCCGCACAGATACGCAGTATTTT. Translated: CASSTATAPRTDTQYF.

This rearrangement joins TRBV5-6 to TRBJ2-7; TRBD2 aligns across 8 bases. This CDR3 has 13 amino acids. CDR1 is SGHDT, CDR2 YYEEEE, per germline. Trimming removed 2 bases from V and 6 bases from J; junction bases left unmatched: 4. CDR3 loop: CASSFGLAPEQYF. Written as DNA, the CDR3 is TGTGCCAGCAGCTTCGGACTAGCACCCGAGCAGTACTTC.

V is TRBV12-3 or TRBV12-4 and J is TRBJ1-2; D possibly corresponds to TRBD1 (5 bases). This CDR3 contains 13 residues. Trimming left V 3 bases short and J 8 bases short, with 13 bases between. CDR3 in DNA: TGTGCCAGCAGTTTTCTCGGGGGATGGGGCTACACCTTC. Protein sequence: CASSFLGGWGYTF.

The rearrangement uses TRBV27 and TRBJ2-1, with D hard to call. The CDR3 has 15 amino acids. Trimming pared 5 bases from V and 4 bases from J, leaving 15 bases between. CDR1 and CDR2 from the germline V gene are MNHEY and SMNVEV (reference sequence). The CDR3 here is CASSPSFLPYNEQFF. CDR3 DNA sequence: TGTGCCAGCAGTCCCAGCTTCCTCCCTTACAATGAGCAGTTCTTC.

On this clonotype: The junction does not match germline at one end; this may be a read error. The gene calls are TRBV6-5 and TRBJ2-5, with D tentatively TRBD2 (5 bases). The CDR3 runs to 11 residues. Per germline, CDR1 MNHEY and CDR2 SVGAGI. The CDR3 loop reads CASTYRGTQYF. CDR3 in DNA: TGTGCCAGCACTTACCGGGGGACCCAGTACTTC.

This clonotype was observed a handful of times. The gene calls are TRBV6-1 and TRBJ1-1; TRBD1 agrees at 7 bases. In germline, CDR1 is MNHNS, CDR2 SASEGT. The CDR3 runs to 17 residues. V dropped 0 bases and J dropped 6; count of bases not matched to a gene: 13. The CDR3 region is CASSEAQRGPWTPEAFF. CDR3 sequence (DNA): TGTGCCAGCAGTGAAGCGCAGAGGGGGCCCTGGACGCCTGAAGCTTTCTTT.

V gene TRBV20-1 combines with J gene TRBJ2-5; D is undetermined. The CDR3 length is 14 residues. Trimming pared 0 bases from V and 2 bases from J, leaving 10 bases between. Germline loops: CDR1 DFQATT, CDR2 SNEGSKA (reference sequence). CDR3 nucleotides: TGCAGTGCTAGAGATCGCGCCTCTCAAGAGACCCAGTACTTC. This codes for CSARDRASQETQYF.

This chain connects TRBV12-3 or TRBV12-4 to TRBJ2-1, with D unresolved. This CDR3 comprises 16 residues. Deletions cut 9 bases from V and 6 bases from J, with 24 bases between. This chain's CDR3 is CASPLDTGPTCNEQFF. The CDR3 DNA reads TGTGCCAGTCCCCTCGATACGGGCCCGACATGCAATGAGCAGTTCTTC.